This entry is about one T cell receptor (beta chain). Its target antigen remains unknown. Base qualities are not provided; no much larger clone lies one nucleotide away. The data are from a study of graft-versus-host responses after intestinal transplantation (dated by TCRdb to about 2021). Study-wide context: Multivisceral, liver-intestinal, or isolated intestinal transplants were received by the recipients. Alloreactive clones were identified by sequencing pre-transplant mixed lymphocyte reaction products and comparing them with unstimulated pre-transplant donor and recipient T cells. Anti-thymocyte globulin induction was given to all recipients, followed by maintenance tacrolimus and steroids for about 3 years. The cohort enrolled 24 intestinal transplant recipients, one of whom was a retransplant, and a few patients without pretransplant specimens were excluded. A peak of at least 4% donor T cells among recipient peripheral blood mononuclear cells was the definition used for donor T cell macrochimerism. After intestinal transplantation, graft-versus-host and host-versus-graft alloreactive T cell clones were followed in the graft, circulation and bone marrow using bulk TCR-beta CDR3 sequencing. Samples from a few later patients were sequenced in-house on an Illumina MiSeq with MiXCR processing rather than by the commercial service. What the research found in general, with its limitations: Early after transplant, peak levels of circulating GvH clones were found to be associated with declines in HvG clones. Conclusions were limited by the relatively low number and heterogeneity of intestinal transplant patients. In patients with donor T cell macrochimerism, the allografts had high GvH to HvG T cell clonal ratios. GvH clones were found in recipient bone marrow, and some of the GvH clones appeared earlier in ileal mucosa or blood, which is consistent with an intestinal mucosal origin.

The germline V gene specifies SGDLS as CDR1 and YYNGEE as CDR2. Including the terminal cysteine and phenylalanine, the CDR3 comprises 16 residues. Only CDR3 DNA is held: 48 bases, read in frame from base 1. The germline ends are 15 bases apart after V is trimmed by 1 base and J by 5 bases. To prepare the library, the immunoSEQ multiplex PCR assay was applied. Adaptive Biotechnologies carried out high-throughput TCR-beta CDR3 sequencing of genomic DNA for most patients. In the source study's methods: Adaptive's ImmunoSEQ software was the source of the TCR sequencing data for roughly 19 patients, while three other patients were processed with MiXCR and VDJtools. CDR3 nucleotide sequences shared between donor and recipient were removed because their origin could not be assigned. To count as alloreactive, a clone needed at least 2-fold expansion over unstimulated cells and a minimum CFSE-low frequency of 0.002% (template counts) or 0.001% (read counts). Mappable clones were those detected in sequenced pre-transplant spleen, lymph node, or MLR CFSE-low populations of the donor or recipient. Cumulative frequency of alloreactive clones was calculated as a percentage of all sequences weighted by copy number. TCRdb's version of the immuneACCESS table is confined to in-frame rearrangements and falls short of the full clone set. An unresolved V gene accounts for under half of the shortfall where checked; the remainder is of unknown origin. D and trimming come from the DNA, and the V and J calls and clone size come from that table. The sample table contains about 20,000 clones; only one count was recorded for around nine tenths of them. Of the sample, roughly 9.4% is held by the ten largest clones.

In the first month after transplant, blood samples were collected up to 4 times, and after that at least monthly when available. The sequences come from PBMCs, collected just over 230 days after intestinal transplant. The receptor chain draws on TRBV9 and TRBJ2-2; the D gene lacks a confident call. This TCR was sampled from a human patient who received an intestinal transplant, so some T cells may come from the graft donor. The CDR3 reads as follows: CASSVSYLGRTGELFF. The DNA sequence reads TGTGCCAGCAGCGTATCGTACCTGGGTAGGACCGGGGAGCTGTTTTTT.